One and the same sample provided the 20 T cell receptor beta chains below, sequenced in a study of T-cell reconstitution after alpha-beta-depleted transplantation in children. The TCRbeta library incorporated unique molecular identifiers. TCRdb re-called the PCR reads through MiXCR, storing one row per CDR3 protein. The table includes nearly 550,000 distinct CDR3 sequences, about 18% detected once. Sequencing was performed on PBMCs from the stem cell graft donor, taken from the stem cell graft. Receptor source: a human donor who donated a stem cell graft to a child with acute lymphoblastic leukemia.

This clonotype was found a few times. The rearrangement joins TRBV5-1 to TRBJ1-1; 9 nucleotides align to TRBD1. V gave up 4 bases and J gave up 10 bases; unmatched junction bases: 14. Germline CDR1 is SGHRS and CDR2 is YFSETQ. The CDR3 has 15 residues. The CDR3 coding sequence is TGCGCCAGCAGCCCCTCCGGGACAGGGTTCCGCCGAGCTTTCTTT. Amino acids: CASSPSGTGFRRAFF.

V usage is TRBV5-1 and J usage is TRBJ2-7; TRBD2 agrees at 8 bases. The CDR3 loop spans 16 amino acids. Trimming at V came to 0 bases and at J to 5 bases, leaving 10 bases not matched to a gene. Per germline, CDR1 SGHRS and CDR2 YFSETQ. CDR3 sequence (DNA): TGCGCCAGCAGCTTGGCCGTGGCGGGAGGTTCAGACGAGCAGTACTTC. As protein: CASSLAVAGGSDEQYF.

In this sample, this clonotype turned up many times. The chain joins TRBV12-3 or TRBV12-4 to TRBJ1-5; D is uncertain. V shed 5 bases and J shed 3 bases, with 11 bases lying between them. This CDR3 has 14 amino acids. CDR3 DNA: TGTGCCAGCAGTCCAACTGGCCCCAATCAGCCCCAGCATTTT. It codes for CASSPTGPNQPQHF.

This clonotype was recorded a few times. This chain connects TRBV20-1 to TRBJ2-7; 8 bases map to TRBD2. The CDR3 loop spans 14 amino acids. V lost 3 bases to trimming and J lost 2 bases; unmatched junction nucleotides: 6. The V gene's germline CDR1 is DFQATT and CDR2 SNEGSKA (reference sequence). The CDR3 loop reads CSASPHSGTYEQYF. The CDR3 DNA follows: TGCAGTGCTAGCCCTCATAGCGGGACCTACGAGCAGTACTTC.

The chain is built from TRBV7-6 and TRBJ2-2; a possible D gene is TRBD2 (5 bases). Germline values: CDR1 SGHVS, CDR2 FNYEAQ. V lost 3 bases to trimming and J lost 5 bases, with 7 bases between them. There are 13 residues in the CDR3. CDR3 sequence (DNA): TGTGCCAGCAGCTTGTGGGAGACCGGGGAGCTGTTTTTT. Its translation is CASSLWETGELFF. Full variable domain (remainder filled in from reference TRBV7-6 and TRBJ2-2): GAGVSQSPRYKVTKRGQDVALRCDPISGHVSLYWYRQALGQGPEFLTYFNYEAQQDKSGLPNDRFSAERPEGSISTLTIQRTEQRDSAMYRCASSLWETGELFFGEGSRLTVL.

This clonotype was counted at least ten times. This CDR3 is CSARGPGRTQYF. Written as DNA, the CDR3 is TGCAGTGCTAGAGGGCCGGGGCGGACCCAGTACTTC. The chain recombines TRBV20-1 with TRBJ2-5, with D perhaps matching TRBD1 or TRBD2 (5 bases each). Germline V gene lookup returns CDR1 DFQATT and CDR2 SNEGSKA (reference sequence). The CDR3 sequence is 12 residues long. V lost 1 base and J 7 bases, leaving 10 bases between the germline ends.

The V and J genes are TRBV12-3 or TRBV12-4 and TRBJ1-5; possibly TRBD1 for D (6 bases). Trimming left V 1 base short and J 6 bases short, with 13 bases between. The CDR3 has 15 amino acids. The CDR3 spells CASSLGQGRSQPQHF. The CDR3 DNA reads as TGTGCCAGCAGTTTAGGGCAGGGGCGAAGTCAGCCCCAGCATTTT.

This clonotype was counted between two and nine times. The chain couples TRBV18 to TRBJ1-2, with TRBD1 matching 9 bases. Unmatched junction bases numbered 5, after V lost 8 bases and J lost 1 base. CDR1 and CDR2 from the germline V gene are KGHSH and LQKENI. This CDR3 contains 14 residues. This CDR3 reads CASRTGVLNYGYTF. DNA of the CDR3: TGTGCCAGCCGGACAGGGGTCCTTAACTATGGCTACACCTTC.

The rearrangement links TRBV20-1 to TRBJ1-2, with no clear D. In germline, CDR1 is DFQATT, CDR2 SNEGSKA (reference sequence). Trimming shortened V by 5 bases and J by 8 bases, and 12 bases separated the two germline ends. The CDR3 is 11 residues long. Here the CDR3 DNA reads TGCAGTGCTGGCCCGGCGGGCGGCTACACCTTC. It encodes CSAGPAGGYTF.

The V call is TRBV4-3, the J call TRBJ2-1; 7 nucleotides agree with TRBD1. This CDR3 comprises 16 residues. CDR1 and CDR2 from the germline V gene are LGHNA and YSLEER. The V gene end was trimmed by 1 base and the J gene end by 4 bases; junction bases not matched to a gene: 7. The CDR3 DNA sequence: TGCGCCAGCAGCCAAGCCTGGGGACAGAGGTACAATGAGCAGTTCTTC. Amino acid sequence: CASSQAWGQRYNEQFF.

The J gene is TRBJ1-2, the V gene TRBV7-9; no reliable D call. V lost 0 bases, J lost 2 bases, and 7 bases lay in between. In germline, CDR1 is SEHNR, CDR2 FQNEAQ (reference sequence). The CDR3 is made up of 14 amino acids. CDR3 protein: CASSLAGSNYGYTF. The DNA of the CDR3 is TGTGCCAGCAGCTTAGCGGGCAGCAACTATGGCTACACCTTC.

V usage is TRBV18 and J usage is TRBJ2-7, with TRBD2 matching 13 bases. CDR1 and CDR2 (germline): KGHSH, LQKENI. The CDR3 consists of 18 residues. The ends lost 1 base at V and 6 bases at J; junction bases unmatched: 12. For the CDR3, the DNA is TGTGCCAGCTCACCACGAGGACAGTGGACTAGCGGGAGTTTCGAGCAGTACTTC. Translating gives CASSPRGQWTSGSFEQYF.

This chain links TRBV18 with TRBJ1-1; TRBD1 might be the D (5 bases). Germline V gene data show CDR1 as KGHSH and CDR2 as LQKENI. V lost 3 bases and J 1 base, leaving 12 bases between the germline ends. The CDR3 extends over 15 amino acids. CDR3 sequence reads: CASSPQATENTEAFF. CDR3 nucleotide sequence: TGTGCCAGCTCACCCCAAGCGACAGAGAACACTGAAGCTTTCTTT.

The rearrangement links TRBV20-1 to TRBJ1-5; D not resolved. The CDR3 consists of 13 residues. V was pared by 3 bases and J by 5 bases, with 11 bases between. In germline, CDR1 is DFQATT, CDR2 SNEGSKA (reference sequence). Here the CDR3 DNA reads TGCAGTGCTAGTAAAACTGGGTATCAGCCCCAGCATTTT. Translating it yields CSASKTGYQPQHF.

Here the CDR3 reads CASSPSLMGELFNEQFF. Here the CDR3 DNA reads TGTGCCAGCTCACCGAGTTTGATGGGGGAGTTGTTCAATGAGCAGTTCTTC. This sequence joins TRBV18 and TRBJ2-1, with D tentatively TRBD1 or TRBD2 (5 bases each). The CDR3 extends over 17 amino acids. The germline CDR1 and CDR2 sequences are KGHSH and LQKENI. Trimming removed 3 bases at V and 6 bases at J, with 21 bases between.

The chain employs TRBV6-1 and TRBJ2-7, with TRBD2 identical over 8 bases. The ends lost 6 bases at V and 1 base at J; junction bases unmatched: 8. The CDR3 runs to 15 residues. Germline V gives CDR1 MNHNS, CDR2 SASEGT. This CDR3 reads CASSLKAGVSYEQYF. The CDR3, as DNA: TGTGCCAGCAGCCTCAAAGCGGGAGTGTCCTACGAGCAGTACTTC.

The sample holds a few counts of this clonotype. This chain connects TRBV9 to TRBJ2-1; D uncertain. The V gene's germline CDR1 is SGDLS and CDR2 YYNGEE. V lost 1 base and J 5 bases, leaving 4 bases between the germline ends. The CDR3 contains 12 residues. CDR3 amino acids: CASSVYDNEQFF. CDR3 nucleotide sequence: TGTGCCAGCAGCGTATACGACAATGAGCAGTTCTTC.

This sequence joins TRBV12-3 or TRBV12-4 and TRBJ1-5; no clear D gene. V dropped 5 bases and J dropped 5 bases, with 7 bases sitting between them. The CDR3 length is 12 residues. The CDR3 reads CASSRTDQPQHF. The DNA of the CDR3 is TGTGCCAGCAGTAGGACGGATCAGCCCCAGCATTTT.

This clonotype was detected only a few times. This chain links TRBV9 with TRBJ2-2, with D possibly being TRBD2 (5 bases). The CDR3 runs 14 residues. V was trimmed by 0 bases and J by 6 bases, leaving 9 bases between them. Germline V gives CDR1 SGDLS, CDR2 YYNGEE. CDR3: CASSVASGSGELFF. The CDR3 DNA reads as TGTGCCAGCAGCGTAGCTTCGGGGTCCGGGGAGCTGTTTTTT.

The J gene is TRBJ2-3, the V gene TRBV12-3 or TRBV12-4, with a weak D call TRBD2 (6 bases). The CDR3 totals 15 residues. V lost 6 bases, J lost 7 bases, and 20 bases lay in between. The CDR3: CASSPASGVINTQYF. CDR3 sequence (DNA): TGTGCCAGCAGCCCCGCCTCGGGAGTAATAAATACGCAGTATTTT.